These T cell receptor beta chains were read from a single sample in a study of T-cell reconstitution after alpha-beta-depleted transplantation in children. TCRdb reprocessed the PCR reads via MiXCR and lists one record per CDR3 protein. This table holds almost 500,000 distinct CDR3 sequences, about 11% found once. The material was PBMCs, obtained before TCRalphabeta/CD19-depleted stem cell transplant. These receptors were taken from a child aged 2 to 10 with inherited bone marrow failure, due to receive a stem cell transplant. CDR3s include the opening cysteine and the closing phenylalanine or tryptophan. D genes are given only for firm matches. A clone size is listed for some rows: how often the clone was seen (once, few, many), or a class if it is expanded.

cdr3_nt cdr3_aa d_call v_call cdr3_length clone_size j_call
TGTGCCAGCAGCACTAGCGGGGTTTTGACCGGGGAGCTGTTTTTT CASSTSGVLTGELFF TRBD2 TRBV3-1 15 many TRBJ2-2
TGTGCCAGCAGTGACGGGGACTTCGGATCACCCCTCCACTTT CASSDGDFGSPLHF . TRBV27 14 many TRBJ1-6
TGTGCCAGCAGGCGAGCTACAGGTGGTCTCAATGAGCAGTTCTTC CASRRATGGLNEQFF . TRBV6-5 15 many TRBJ2-1
TGTGCCTGGAGCTTTACAGGGTCCACTGAAGCTTTCTTT CAWSFTGSTEAFF . TRBV30 13 . TRBJ1-1
TGTGCCAGCAGCTTAGTTAGTAGCGGGAGTTCAGATACGCAGTATTTT CASSLVSSGSSDTQYF TRBD2 TRBV7-2 16 many TRBJ2-3
TGCGCCAGCAGCTACGGACAGTTCCCTGGGCTTAATGAAAAACTGTTTTTT CASSYGQFPGLNEKLFF . TRBV5-1 17 many TRBJ1-4
TGTGCCAGCAAGAGAGGCGGGGAGACCCAGTACTTC CASKRGGETQYF . TRBV28 12 many TRBJ2-5
TGTGCCAGCAGTTCGGGAGGGGATGGAAATCAGCCCCAGCATTTT CASSSGGDGNQPQHF . TRBV28 15 few TRBJ1-5
TGTGCCAGCAGTGTAGGTAGCGGGAGGGTCAATGAGCAGTTCTTC CASSVGSGRVNEQFF TRBD2 TRBV2 15 many TRBJ2-1
TGTGCCAGCAGCGCCGGACTAGCGGGTGGGGATACGCAGTATTTT CASSAGLAGGDTQYF TRBD2 TRBV7-9 15 . TRBJ2-3
TGTGCCAGCAGTTACTCGATGGGGGTGAATAATGAGCAGTTCTTC CASSYSMGVNNEQFF . TRBV6-2/TRBV6-3 15 many TRBJ2-1
TGTGCCAGCAGCTTCACCGGGACAGGGAACAATGAGCAGTTCTTC CASSFTGTGNNEQFF TRBD1 TRBV5-5 15 few TRBJ2-1
TGTGCCAGCACCATACTCCCGAGGATCACAGATACGCAGTATTTT CASTILPRITDTQYF . TRBV12-3/TRBV12-4 15 . TRBJ2-3
TGCGCCAGCAGCCTAGGGACCGATGGAAACACCATATATTTT CASSLGTDGNTIYF . TRBV5-1 14 many TRBJ1-3
TGCGCCAGCAGCCAAGTTCGGGGAAGGACGGGGGCCAACGTCCTGACTTTC CASSQVRGRTGANVLTF . TRBV4-1 17 many TRBJ2-6
TGTGCCAGCAGTCTACTAGCGGGAGGCTGGGATGAGCAGTTCTTC CASSLLAGGWDEQFF TRBD2 TRBV6-2/TRBV6-3 15 many TRBJ2-1
TGTGCCAGCACGCGACCCGGCCCTTCCTACGAGCAGTACTTC CASTRPGPSYEQYF . TRBV6-2/TRBV6-3 14 many TRBJ2-7
TGTGCCAGCAGTTACTCGGATGGCTACACCTTC CASSYSDGYTF . TRBV6-2/TRBV6-3 11 few TRBJ1-2
TGTGCCAGCTCACCACCGAAGGCAGATAATAGCAATCAGCCCCAGCATTTT CASSPPKADNSNQPQHF . TRBV18 17 many TRBJ1-5
TGTGCCAGCAGCGATGGGACAGGGGAAGGCTACACCTTC CASSDGTGEGYTF TRBD1 TRBV9 13 many TRBJ1-2
TGTGCCAGTAGTATAGATCGTGGAGACTATGGCTACACCTTC CASSIDRGDYGYTF . TRBV19 14 . TRBJ1-2
TGTGCCAGCAGTTTGTTTGCGGGATTAAACACCGGGGAGCTGTTTTTT CASSLFAGLNTGELFF . TRBV27 16 few TRBJ2-2
TGCGCCAGCAGCCAAGATCCTCGGCGGGGACTTAGCACAGATACGCAGTATTTT CASSQDPRRGLSTDTQYF . TRBV4-1 18 many TRBJ2-3
TGCAGCGTTGAAAAGGGCCCCAGGGATACGCAGTATTTT CSVEKGPRDTQYF . TRBV29-1 13 many TRBJ2-3
TGCAGCGCGTTGAAGGGGGCTAGAGAGACCCAGTACTTC CSALKGARETQYF TRBD1 TRBV29-1 13 many TRBJ2-5
TGCGCCAGCAGCTTTGGCGGGACACACCAAGAGACCCAGTACTTC CASSFGGTHQETQYF . TRBV5-1 15 many TRBJ2-5
TGCGCCAGCAGCCAACGGGCAGGGGCGTACCAAGAGACCCAGTACTTC CASSQRAGAYQETQYF . TRBV4-3 16 . TRBJ2-5
TGTGCCAGCACCTCGATAGGGGGCAATGGCTACACCTTC CASTSIGGNGYTF TRBD1 TRBV12-3/TRBV12-4 13 many TRBJ1-2